Detailed here is one T cell receptor beta chain. This record comes from a study of shared clonotypes between healthy human individuals. Method: immunoSEQ multiplex PCR; TCRdb's copy keeps in-frame clones and lacks some. The sample holds about 460,000 clones; more than 70% are singletons and the top ten take around 12%. The sequenced material came from PBMCs. This clonotype was obtained from a woman between 35 and 50 years old in good health. Some clones in this sample may be carry-over from other donors' samples.

CDR3 region: CASRSRRADSPTYEQYF. CDR3 sequence (DNA): TGTGCAAGTCGCTCCCGGCGTGCGGACAGTCCTACCTACGAGCAGTACTTC. This chain connects TRBV12-2 to TRBJ2-7; TRBD1, the table's D call, was not compared with the DNA. TRBV12-2 is deemed a pseudogene. CDR3 length equals 17 residues.